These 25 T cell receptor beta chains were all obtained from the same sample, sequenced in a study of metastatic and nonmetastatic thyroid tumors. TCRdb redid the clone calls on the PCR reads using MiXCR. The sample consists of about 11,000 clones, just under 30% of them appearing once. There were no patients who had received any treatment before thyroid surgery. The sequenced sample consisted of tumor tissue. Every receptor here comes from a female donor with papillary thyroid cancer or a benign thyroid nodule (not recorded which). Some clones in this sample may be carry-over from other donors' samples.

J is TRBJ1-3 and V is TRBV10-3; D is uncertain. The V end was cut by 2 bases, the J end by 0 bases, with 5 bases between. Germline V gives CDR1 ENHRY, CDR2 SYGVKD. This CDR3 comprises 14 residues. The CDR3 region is CAISEPDSGNTIYF. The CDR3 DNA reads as TGTGCCATCAGTGAGCCGGACTCTGGAAACACCATATATTTT.

The CDR3 bases are TGCAGTGCTAGGGGGGTTGAAACTCCGGGAGACACTGAAGCTTTCTTT. Protein sequence: CSARGVETPGDTEAFF. The gene calls are TRBV20-1 and TRBJ1-1; perhaps TRBD1 as D (5 bases). With 3 bases removed from V and 3 bases from J, the gap between germline ends came to 20 bases. Germline V gives CDR1 DFQATT, CDR2 SNEGSKA (reference sequence). The CDR3 runs 16 residues.

The DNA for the CDR3 is TGCGCCAGCAGCCTGGATCAGGGGATTGCCGGCTATGGCTACACCTTC. This translates into CASSLDQGIAGYGYTF. V gene TRBV5-1 combines with J gene TRBJ1-2; the D gene is possibly TRBD1 (6 bases). CDR3 length equals 16 residues. Deletions cut 4 bases from V and 4 bases from J, with 20 bases between. Germline values: CDR1 SGHRS, CDR2 YFSETQ.

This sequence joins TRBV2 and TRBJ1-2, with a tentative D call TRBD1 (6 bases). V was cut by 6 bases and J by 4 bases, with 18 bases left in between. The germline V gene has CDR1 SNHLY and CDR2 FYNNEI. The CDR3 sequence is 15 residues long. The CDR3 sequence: CASRGGHGTTYGYTF. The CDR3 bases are TGTGCCAGCAGAGGGGGACACGGAACTACCTATGGCTACACCTTC.

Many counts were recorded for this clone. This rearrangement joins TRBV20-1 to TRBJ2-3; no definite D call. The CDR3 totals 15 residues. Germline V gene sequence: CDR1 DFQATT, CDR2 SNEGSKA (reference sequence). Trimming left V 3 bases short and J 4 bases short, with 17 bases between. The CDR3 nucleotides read TGCAGTGCTAGTCAAGTAGGGCAGATGGCAGATACGCAGTATTTT. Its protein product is CSASQVGQMADTQYF.

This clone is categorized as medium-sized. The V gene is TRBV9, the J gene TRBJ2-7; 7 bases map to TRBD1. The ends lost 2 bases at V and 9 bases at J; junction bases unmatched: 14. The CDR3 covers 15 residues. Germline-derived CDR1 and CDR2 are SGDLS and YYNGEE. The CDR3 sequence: CASSVGDSPLIGQYF. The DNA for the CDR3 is TGTGCCAGCAGCGTTGGGGACAGCCCGCTCATTGGGCAGTACTTC.

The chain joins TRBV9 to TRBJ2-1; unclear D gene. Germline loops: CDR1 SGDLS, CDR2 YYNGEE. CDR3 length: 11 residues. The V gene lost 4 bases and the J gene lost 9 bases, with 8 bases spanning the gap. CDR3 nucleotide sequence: TGTGCCAGCAGCCGGACCAGTGAGCAGTTCTTC. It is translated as CASSRTSEQFF.

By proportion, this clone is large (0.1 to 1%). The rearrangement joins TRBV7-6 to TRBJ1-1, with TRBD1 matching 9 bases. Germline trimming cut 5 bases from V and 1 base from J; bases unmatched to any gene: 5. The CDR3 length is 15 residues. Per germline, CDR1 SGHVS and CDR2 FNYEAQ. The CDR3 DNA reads TGTGCCAGCAGCCCGACAGGGGGGGAGAACACTGAAGCTTTCTTT. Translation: CASSPTGGENTEAFF.

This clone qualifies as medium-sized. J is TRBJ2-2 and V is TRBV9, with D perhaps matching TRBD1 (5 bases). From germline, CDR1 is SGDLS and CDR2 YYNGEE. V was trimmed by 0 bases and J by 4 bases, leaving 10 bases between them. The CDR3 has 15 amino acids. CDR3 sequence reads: CASSVVGGATGELFF. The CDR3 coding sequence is TGTGCCAGCAGCGTAGTTGGTGGGGCCACCGGGGAGCTGTTTTTT.

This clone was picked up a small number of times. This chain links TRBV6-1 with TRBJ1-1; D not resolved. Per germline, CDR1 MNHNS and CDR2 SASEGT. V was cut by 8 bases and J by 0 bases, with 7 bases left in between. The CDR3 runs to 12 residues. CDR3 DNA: TGTGCCAGCGGGCCTCTGAACACTGAAGCTTTCTTT. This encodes CASGPLNTEAFF.

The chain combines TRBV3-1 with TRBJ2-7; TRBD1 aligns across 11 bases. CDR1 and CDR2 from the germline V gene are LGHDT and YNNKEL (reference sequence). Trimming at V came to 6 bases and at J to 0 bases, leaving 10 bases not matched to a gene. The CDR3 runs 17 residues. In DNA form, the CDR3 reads TGTGCCAGCAGTGCAACGCCGGGACAGGGGGTCTCCTACGAGCAGTACTTC. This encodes CASSATPGQGVSYEQYF.

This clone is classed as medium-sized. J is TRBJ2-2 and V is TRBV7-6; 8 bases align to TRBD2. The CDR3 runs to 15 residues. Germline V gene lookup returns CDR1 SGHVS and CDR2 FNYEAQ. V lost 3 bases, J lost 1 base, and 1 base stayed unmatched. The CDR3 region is CASSLAGGNTGELFF. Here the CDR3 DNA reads TGTGCCAGCAGCTTGGCGGGAGGGAACACCGGGGAGCTGTTTTTT.

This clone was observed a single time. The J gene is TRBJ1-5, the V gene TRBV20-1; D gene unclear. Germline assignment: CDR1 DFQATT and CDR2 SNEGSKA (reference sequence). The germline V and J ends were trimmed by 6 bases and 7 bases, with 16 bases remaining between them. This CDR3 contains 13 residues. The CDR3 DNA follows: TGCAGTGCAACGTCGACTTGGAAACAGCCCCAGCATTTT. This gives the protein CSATSTWKQPQHF.

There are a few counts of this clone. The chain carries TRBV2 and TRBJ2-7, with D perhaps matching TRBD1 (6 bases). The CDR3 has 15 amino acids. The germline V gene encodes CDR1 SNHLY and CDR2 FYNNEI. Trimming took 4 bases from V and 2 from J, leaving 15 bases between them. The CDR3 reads CASSVRLDSPYEQYF. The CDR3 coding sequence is TGTGCCAGCAGTGTACGGCTGGACAGTCCCTACGAGCAGTACTTC.

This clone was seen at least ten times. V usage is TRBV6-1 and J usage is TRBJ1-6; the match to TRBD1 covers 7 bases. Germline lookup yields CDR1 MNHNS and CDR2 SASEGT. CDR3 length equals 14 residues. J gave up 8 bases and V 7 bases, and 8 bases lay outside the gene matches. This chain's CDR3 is CASTAGGGYSPLHF. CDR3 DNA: TGTGCCAGCACCGCAGGGGGAGGCTATTCACCCCTCCACTTT.

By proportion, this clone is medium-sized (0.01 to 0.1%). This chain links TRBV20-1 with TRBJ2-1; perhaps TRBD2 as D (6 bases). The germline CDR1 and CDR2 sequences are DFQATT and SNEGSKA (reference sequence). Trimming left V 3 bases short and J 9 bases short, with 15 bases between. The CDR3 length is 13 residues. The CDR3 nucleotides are TGCAGTGCTAGTTTAGTGGGAGCGGGTGAGCAGTTCTTC. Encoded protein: CSASLVGAGEQFF.

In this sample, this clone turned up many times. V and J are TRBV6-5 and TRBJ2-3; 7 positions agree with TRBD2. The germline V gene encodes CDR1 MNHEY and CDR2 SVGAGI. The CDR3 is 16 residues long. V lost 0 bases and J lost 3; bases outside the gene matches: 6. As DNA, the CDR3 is TGTGCCAGCAGTTACTCGGTGGGGGGGGTAACAGATACGCAGTATTTT. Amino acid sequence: CASSYSVGGVTDTQYF.

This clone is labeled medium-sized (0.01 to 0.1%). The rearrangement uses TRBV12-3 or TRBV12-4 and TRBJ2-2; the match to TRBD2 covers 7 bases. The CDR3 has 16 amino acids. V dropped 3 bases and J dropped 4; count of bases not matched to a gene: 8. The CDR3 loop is CASSFWAGEVTGELFF. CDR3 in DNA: TGTGCCAGCAGTTTTTGGGCGGGGGAGGTCACCGGGGAGCTGTTTTTT.

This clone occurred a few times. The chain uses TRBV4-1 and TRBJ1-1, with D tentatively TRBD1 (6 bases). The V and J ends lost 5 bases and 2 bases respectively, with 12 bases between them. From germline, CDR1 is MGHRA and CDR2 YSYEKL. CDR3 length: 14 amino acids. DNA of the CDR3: TGCGCCAGCAGCACCCGGACAGAAAACACTGAAGCTTTCTTT. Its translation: CASSTRTENTEAFF.

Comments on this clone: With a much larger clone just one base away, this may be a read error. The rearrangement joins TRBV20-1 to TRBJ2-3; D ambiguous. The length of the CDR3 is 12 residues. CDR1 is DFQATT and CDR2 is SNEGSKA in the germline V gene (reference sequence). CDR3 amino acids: CSAYIHGDTQYF. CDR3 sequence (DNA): TGCAGTGCGTACATACATGGAGATACGCAGTATTTC.

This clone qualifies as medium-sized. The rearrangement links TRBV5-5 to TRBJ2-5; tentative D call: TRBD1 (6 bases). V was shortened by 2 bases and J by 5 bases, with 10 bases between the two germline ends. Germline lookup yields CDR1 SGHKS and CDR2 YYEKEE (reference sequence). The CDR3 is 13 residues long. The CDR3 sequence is CASSLTGSETQYF. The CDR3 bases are TGTGCCAGCAGCTTAACAGGGTCGGAGACCCAGTACTTC.

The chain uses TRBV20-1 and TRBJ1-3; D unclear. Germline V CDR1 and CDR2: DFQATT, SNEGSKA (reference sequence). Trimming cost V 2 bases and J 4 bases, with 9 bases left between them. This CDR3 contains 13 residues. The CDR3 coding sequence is TGCAGTGCTAGACCTACGGGGGGAAACACCATATATTTT. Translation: CSARPTGGNTIYF.

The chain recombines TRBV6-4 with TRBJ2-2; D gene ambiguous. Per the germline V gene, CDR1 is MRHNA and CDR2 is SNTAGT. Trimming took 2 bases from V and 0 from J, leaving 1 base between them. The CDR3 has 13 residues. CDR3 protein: CASSDTNTGELFF. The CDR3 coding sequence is TGTGCCAGCAGTGACACGAACACCGGGGAGCTGTTTTTT.

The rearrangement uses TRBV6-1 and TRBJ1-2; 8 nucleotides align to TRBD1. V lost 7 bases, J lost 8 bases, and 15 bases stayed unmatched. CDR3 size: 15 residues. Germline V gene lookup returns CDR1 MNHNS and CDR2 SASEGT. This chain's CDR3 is CASTTEMTGVVGYTF. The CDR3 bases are TGTGCCAGCACCACCGAAATGACAGGGGTCGTGGGCTACACCTTC.

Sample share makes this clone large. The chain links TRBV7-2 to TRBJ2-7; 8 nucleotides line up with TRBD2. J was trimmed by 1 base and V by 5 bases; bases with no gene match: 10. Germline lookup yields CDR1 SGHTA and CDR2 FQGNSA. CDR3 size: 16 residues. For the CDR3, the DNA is TGTGCCAGCAGCCCGGGGGGGGTAGCGGGGTCCTACGAGCAGTACTTC. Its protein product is CASSPGGVAGSYEQYF. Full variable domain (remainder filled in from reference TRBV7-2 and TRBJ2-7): GAGVSQSPSNKVTEKGKDVELRCDPISGHTALYWYRQSLGQGLEFLIYFQGNSAPDKSGLPSDRFSAERTGGSVSTLTIQRTQQEDSAVYLCASSPGGVAGSYEQYFGPGTRLTVT.